One sample yielded the 6 T cell receptor beta chains listed below, sequenced in a study of graft-versus-host responses after intestinal transplantation. Antigen specificity for these receptors is unknown. The data were produced by immunoSEQ multiplex PCR, yet TCRdb's version contains in-frame clones alone and is incomplete. Among over 65,000 clones listed, 85% to 95% were seen once. The sequencing here drew on unstimulated CD8+ T cells sorted from spleen or lymph node cells, taken before transplant. These receptor sequences come from a human donor who was the organ donor for an intestinal transplant.

The rearrangement joins TRBV4-1 to TRBJ1-2, with TRBD1 matching over 7 bases. Trimming cost V 2 bases and J 4 bases; bases outside gene matches: 13. The germline gives CDR1 MGHRA, CDR2 YSYEKL. This CDR3 spans 17 amino acids. The CDR3 loop is CASSQFPTGLAGYGYTF. The CDR3 DNA reads as TGCGCCAGCAGCCAATTCCCGACAGGGCTGGCGGGCTATGGCTACACCTTC.

The chain carries TRBV7-9 and TRBJ1-2, with D tentatively TRBD1 (6 bases). CDR1 is SEHNR, CDR2 FQNEAQ, per germline (reference sequence). This CDR3 is 15 amino acids long. With 5 bases removed from V and 2 bases from J, the gap between germline ends came to 15 bases. For the CDR3, the DNA is TGTGCCAGCAGCCACCCCCCACAGGGAAACTATGGCTACACCTTC. Translation gives CASSHPPQGNYGYTF.

The J gene is TRBJ2-5, the V gene TRBV7-8; D assignment may be TRBD1 or TRBD2 (5 bases each). This CDR3 is built from 17 residues. Germline CDR1 is SGHVS and CDR2 is FQNEAQ. V lost 4 bases and J 5 bases, leaving 23 bases between the germline ends. The CDR3 reads CASSSYERDLYGETQYF. The CDR3 DNA sequence: TGTGCCAGCAGCTCCTACGAGAGGGACCTCTACGGGGAGACCCAGTACTTC.

This rearrangement joins TRBV5-6 to TRBJ2-5; D not certain. Germline lookup yields CDR1 SGHDT and CDR2 YYEEEE. V lost 1 base and J lost 3, with 4 bases in between. The CDR3 covers 12 residues. The CDR3 sequence: CASSLTEETQYF. In DNA, the CDR3 is TGTGCCAGCAGCTTGACCGAAGAGACCCAGTACTTC.

The rearrangement joins TRBV7-9 to TRBJ2-6; no definite D call. V was trimmed by 8 bases and J by 0 bases, leaving 14 bases between them. This CDR3 is built from 16 residues. Germline V CDR1 and CDR2: SEHNR, FQNEAQ (reference sequence). The CDR3 is CASLILVASGANVLTF. In nucleotides, the CDR3 is TGTGCCAGCCTCATCTTGGTGGCCTCTGGGGCCAACGTCCTGACTTTC.

V usage is TRBV2 and J usage is TRBJ1-4, with D unresolved. This CDR3 spans 14 amino acids. CDR1 is SNHLY, CDR2 FYNNEI, per germline. Trimming stripped 3 bases from V and 8 bases from J, with 13 bases between. This CDR3 is CASSDIRGSEKLFF. CDR3 bases: TGTGCCAGCAGTGATATCCGGGGTAGCGAAAAACTGTTTTTT.